This entry lists 9 T cell receptor beta chains sequenced from one sample in a study of patients and donors after allogeneic stem cell transplantation. TCRdb called the RT-PCR reads again in MiXCR, with one record for every CDR3 protein. The table has more than 850,000 distinct CDR3 sequences, approximately 19% seen once; the top ten hold 5.5% to 6.5%. Sequenced: blood, either unsorted or a sorted T cell fraction (not recorded which). Source of these receptors: a human donor who was either an allogeneic HSCT recipient or a stem cell or donor lymphocyte infusion donor (not recorded which). It is not recorded whose cells these are; they may come from a transplant donor.

A note on this clonotype: A much bigger clone sits one base away, suggesting this may be a read error. The gene calls are TRBV6-2 or TRBV6-3 and TRBJ1-1; D gene uncertain. V shed 6 bases and J shed 0 bases, with 8 bases lying between them. The germline V gene has CDR1 MNHEY and CDR2 SVGEGT. There are 13 residues in the CDR3. CDR3 amino acids: CASRQQMNTEAFF. The CDR3 DNA reads TGTGCCAGCAGGCAACAGATGAACACTGAAGCTTTCTTT.

This clonotype came up a few times. V usage is TRBV7-9 and J usage is TRBJ1-1; D may be TRBD1 (5 bases). Looked up from germline, CDR1 is SEHNR and CDR2 is FQNEAQ (reference sequence). This CDR3 has 12 amino acids. Trimming took off 6 bases at V and 7 bases at J, with 12 bases between the two ends. CDR3: CASRGAGLEAFF. In DNA, the CDR3 is TGTGCCAGCAGAGGGGCGGGACTTGAAGCTTTCTTT.

A few counts support this clonotype. The rearrangement joins TRBV29-1 to TRBJ1-3; D gene ambiguous. The CDR3 is 13 residues long. Trimming shortened V by 6 bases and J by 2 bases, and 11 bases separated the two germline ends. Germline V gene data show CDR1 as SQVTM and CDR2 as ANQGSEA. CDR3 bases: TGCAGCGTCGTGTTTCGGCCTGGAAACACCATATATTTT. Its protein product is CSVVFRPGNTIYF.

This clonotype has just a few counts. The rearrangement links TRBV2 to TRBJ2-2, with a tentative D call TRBD1 (5 bases). CDR1 is SNHLY and CDR2 is FYNNEI in the germline V gene. CDR3 length: 14 residues. V lost 7 bases and J 0 bases, leaving 9 bases between the germline ends. CDR3 sequence: CASTDSANTGELFF. Here the CDR3 DNA reads TGTGCCAGCACCGACAGCGCGAACACCGGGGAGCTGTTTTTT.

The table lists this clonotype with a few counts. V gene TRBV7-3 combines with J gene TRBJ2-5; the D is unclear. Trimming cost V 5 bases and J 4 bases, with 11 bases left between them. The CDR3 has 13 amino acids. Per germline, CDR1 SGHTA and CDR2 FQGTGA. The DNA of the CDR3 is TGTGCCAGCAGCCTTCGGTGGGGAGAGACCCAGTACTTC. Its translation: CASSLRWGETQYF.

This clonotype was seen ten or more times. The gene calls are TRBV29-1 and TRBJ2-3; 12 bases are shared with TRBD2. Germline V CDR1 and CDR2: SQVTM, ANQGSEA. After removal of 3 bases from V and 0 bases from J, the junction contained 1 base not matched to a gene. The CDR3 length is 15 residues. For the CDR3, the DNA is TGCAGCGTTGATGGGACTAGCGGGAGCACAGATACGCAGTATTTT. This translates into CSVDGTSGSTDTQYF.

This clonotype has at least ten counts. The V and J genes are TRBV12-3 or TRBV12-4 and TRBJ2-7; possibly TRBD2 for D (6 bases). The V gene lost 6 bases and the J gene lost 6 bases, with 12 bases spanning the gap. This CDR3 comprises 12 residues. DNA for the CDR3: TGTGCCAGCAGCCGTTCCGGGGGCGAGCAGTACTTC. Translation gives CASSRSGGEQYF.

The rearrangement uses TRBV5-4 and TRBJ2-5, with 7 bases identical to TRBD2. The CDR3 is 15 residues long. Losses at the gene ends were 4 bases for V and 2 bases for J; bases not matched to a gene: 8. Germline CDR1 reads SGHNT; CDR2 reads YYREEE (reference sequence). CDR3 in amino acids: CASSPGLGWQETQYF. CDR3 DNA sequence: TGTGCCAGCAGCCCTGGACTAGGTTGGCAAGAGACCCAGTACTTC.

The chain uses TRBV4-3 and TRBJ2-1; TRBD2 aligns across 9 bases. Germline loops: CDR1 LGHNA, CDR2 YSLEER. V was clipped by 1 base and J by 3 bases; unmatched bases: 4. CDR3 length equals 16 residues. DNA of the CDR3: TGCGCCAGCAGCCAAGTCGGGCGGGGGGGCTACAATGAGCAGTTCTTC. Translation gives CASSQVGRGGYNEQFF.